This TCR beta chain is drawn from a study of T cell responses to AZD1222 COVID-19 vaccine. CDR1 is SGHAT, CDR2 FQNNGV, per germline. Deletions cut 2 bases from V and 2 bases from J, with 13 bases between. The CDR3 spans 15 residues. Sequencing was performed with immunoSEQ multiplex PCR; in TCRdb, only in-frame clones are kept and a portion is missing. The profile shows 120,000 or so clones, 85% to 90% of them singletons. As regards this clone: Its antigen remains unknown.

Study outcomes and limitations: Females made up more of the donors, who were largely white British, and clonal diversity may have come out too low.

This TCR derives from an adult in good health. V usage is TRBV11-2 and J usage is TRBJ2-7; either TRBD1 or TRBD2 may supply D (6 bases each). This material consisted of peripheral blood, taken on day 0 of AZD1222 vaccination. The CDR3 protein is CASSLSTGAPYEQYF. The CDR3 DNA reads as TGTGCCAGCAGCTTAAGTACGGGGGCCCCCTACGAGCAGTACTTC.